The sequence of this T cell receptor (beta chain) was determined in a study of T cells in Graves' hyperthyroidism and ophthalmopathy. Overall study context: Peripheral blood collection took place at initial diagnosis, before any treatment.

Researchers took RNA transcripts and amplified the TCR beta CDR3 regions from them. Primed by the HTBI set, a first-round RT-PCR was run on the TCR CDR3. TCRdb processed the multiplex PCR reads anew with MiXCR; each CDR3 protein has one entry. Found here are 300,000 or so distinct CDR3 sequences, 15% to 20% of them singletons; the top ten hold about 49%. In its sample, this clonotype was seen a few times. Its specificity is unknown. Study-wide findings and caveats: Blood also showed most of the thyroid clonotypes that were expanded above 0.001. The model forecast ophthalmopathy, anticipating it by a median roughly 6 months before onset.

Patients aged 18 to 65 had newly diagnosed hyperthyroidism of under 2 months' duration. This CDR3 is 12 amino acids long. The V and J ends lost 2 bases and 6 bases respectively, with 7 bases between them. The V gene's germline CDR1 is SGHTA and CDR2 FQGNSA. The source material was blood. This chain connects TRBV7-2 to TRBJ1-1; no firm D call. The clonotype comes from a woman between 50 and 59 years old with Graves' hyperthyroidism. The CDR3 DNA follows: TGTGCCAGCAGCTTAATGGGGTCTGAAGCTTTCTTT. Amino acids: CASSLMGSEAFF.